This T cell receptor (beta chain) was recorded in a study of shared clonotypes between healthy human individuals. CDR3 length: 16 residues. The ends were cut back, 1 base at V and 1 base at J, with 10 bases in the middle. CDR1 is KGHSH, CDR2 LQKENI, per germline. The study drew all its donors from Caucasian adults living in Nashville, Tennessee. This clone has just a few counts. Spread over ten immunoSEQ deep assay plates, unsorted PBMC DNA underwent sequencing. The method was immunoSEQ multiplex PCR; TCRdb's version includes in-frame clones alone and lacks a portion of them. The top ten clones hold around 12% of a sample with fewer than 600,000 clones, roughly four fifths of them seen once.

The chain carries TRBV18 and TRBJ1-4; possibly TRBD1 for D (6 bases). The sample comprised PBMCs. The origin of this receptor is a middle-aged woman in good health. Some clones in this sample may be carry-over from other donors' samples. The CDR3 bases are TGTGCCAGCTCACCACGACAGGCTGGAACTAATGAAAAACTGTTTTTT. Translated: CASSPRQAGTNEKLFF.